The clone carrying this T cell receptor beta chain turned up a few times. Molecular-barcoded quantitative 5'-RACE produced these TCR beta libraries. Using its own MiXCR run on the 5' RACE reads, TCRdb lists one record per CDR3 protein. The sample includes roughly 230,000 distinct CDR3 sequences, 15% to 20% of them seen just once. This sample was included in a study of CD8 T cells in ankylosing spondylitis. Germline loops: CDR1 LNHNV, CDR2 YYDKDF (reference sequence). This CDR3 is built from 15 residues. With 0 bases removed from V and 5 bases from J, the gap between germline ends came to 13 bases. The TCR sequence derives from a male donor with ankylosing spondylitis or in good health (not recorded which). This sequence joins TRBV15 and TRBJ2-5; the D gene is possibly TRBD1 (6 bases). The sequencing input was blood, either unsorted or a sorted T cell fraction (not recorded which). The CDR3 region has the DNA TGTGCCACCAGCAGAGAGACAGGACCCGGGGAGACCCAGTACTTC. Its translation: CATSRETGPGETQYF.